This TCR delta chain was retrieved from a study of Vδ1+ human thymocytes. Overall study results and limits: Despite high sort purity, roughly 20% of thymic T cell receptor delta sequences were Vdelta2. Highly polyclonal TRG and TRD repertoires with Gaussian CDR3 length distributions appeared in thymus. TRG sequences recurred across donors, whereas TRD sequences stayed essentially private.

In its sample, this clone was seen many times. Its antigen is unknown. Between about 98% and 99.6% of sorted thymocytes were Vdelta1+. Germline-derived CDR1 and CDR2 are GEAIGNYY and EKD. The CDR3 is 19 residues long. V was pared by 1 base and J by 0 bases, with 14 bases of the junction left unmatched. The template was reverse-transcribed extracted RNA. The CDR3 regions were amplified by multiplex PCR from V-gene primers to a constant-region primer. TCRdb ran CATT on the multiplex PCR reads. This table has 80,000 or so delta-chain clones, approximately 30% appearing once. This sequence joins TRDV2 and TRDJ1; TRDD3 matches 9 bases. The receptor comes from a boy under two years old who had congenital heart surgery. The sequenced material came from Vdelta1+ gamma-delta thymocytes from the thymus. Specified subset: FACS-sorted CD3+ TCRalphabeta- TCRVdelta1+ TCRVdelta2- thymocytes. The CDR3 DNA follows: TGTGCCTGTGACACTCATGGGGTACTGGGGGACCGGTACACCGATAAACTCATCTTT. This translates into CACDTHGVLGDRYTDKLIF.